The clone carrying this T cell receptor beta chain was found many times. Its target is unknown. The sample comes from a study of glioma-infiltrating T cells. Regarding the study as a whole: Only very few CDR3 sequences appeared in both tissue and blood. Tissue-blood divergence was below expectation in non-neoplastic patients, above in gliomas.

The CDR3 totals 13 residues. Germline V lookup: CDR1 SNHLY, CDR2 FYNNEI. Trimming took 4 bases from V and 7 from J; bases not matched to a gene: 2. The iRepertoire nested amplicon-rescue multiplex PCR amplified TCR alpha and beta CDR3s from RNA. Input was roughly 100-450 ng of tissue mRNA or PBMC total RNA. TCRdb itself ran the multiplex PCR reads through MiXCR, one entry per CDR3 protein. The sample yields under 200,000 distinct CDR3 sequences, about 46% seen once. This clonotype was sampled from a human donor with low-grade glioma or glioblastoma, undergoing nonglioma brain surgery, or in good health (not recorded which). The chain uses TRBV2 and TRBJ1-2; TRBD1 matches at 11 bases. The sample comprised glioma tissue, nonneoplastic brain tissue, or PBMCs (not recorded which). The chain's CDR3 is CASSVGQGVGYTF. The CDR3 coding sequence is TGTGCCAGCAGTGTGGGACAGGGGGTTGGCTACACCTTC.